This entry concerns a single T cell receptor beta chain. The antigen it binds to is not known. Mismatch with germline at one junction end may stem from a read error. CDR1 and CDR2 are drawn from the germline V gene: SGHTA, FQGNSA. The CDR3 has 16 amino acids, counting the end cysteine and phenylalanine. Of all the DNA, just the CDR3 is kept, 48 bases in frame from base 1. The record originates from a study of T-cell memory formation after mild COVID-19 (dated by TCRdb to about 2021). Notes on the research overall: Most TCR sequence clusters were specific to one of the two donors. T-cell clones expanding and contracting after mild COVID-19 in a couple of donors were tracked by longitudinal TCRalpha and TCRbeta repertoire sequencing. Two young, previously healthy adult volunteers, one female and one male, were included in the cohort.

Results and caveats for the whole study, not just this receptor: The second-wave clones that peaked on day 37 were not confirmed to be SARS-CoV-2 specific. Some responding clones were detected in pre-infection memory, which suggested that pre-existing cross-reactive memory T cells had joined the SARS-CoV-2 response. Contracting CD4+ clones were located mainly in the CM and EM memory subsets, whereas CD8+ clones were found to be enriched in EMRA. Clones contracting from day 15 to 85 had balanced CD4/CD8 phenotypes, while a second wave expanding from day 15 to 37 was biased towards CD4+. Only two mild cases were covered in the study, and larger cohorts including severe cases with pre-infection samples were considered necessary.

Ficoll-Paque density gradient centrifugation was used to isolate PBMCs. For sequencing, an Illumina NovaSeq 6000 was employed. Using 5'RACE with constant-segment primers, TCRalpha and TCRbeta cDNA libraries were constructed, with sample barcodes and unique molecular identifiers added in the process. RNA was extracted from every sample with Trizol reagent. Libraries were amplified in two PCR steps, with a second sample barcode and Illumina TruSeq adapters added in the second step. Libraries were sequenced on an Illumina NovaSeq with 2 x 150 bp paired-end reads. The paper's data handling went like this. The reads were demultiplexed and collapsed into UMI-guided consensus sequences using migec v1.2.7. With mixcr v2.1.11, UMI consensuses were aligned to TRA and TRB V and J templates and assembled into clonotypes. A clonotype was counted as expanded or contracted only when both edgeR and NoisET called the clonotype significant, with the noise models trained on biological replicates. For edgeR calls, the cutoffs were a false discovery rate-adjusted p below 0.01 and a log2 fold-change threshold of 1. As an exploratory analysis of dynamics, max-normalized trajectories of the 1000 most abundant clonotypes were examined by PCA with hierarchical clustering. Each responding clone was given a CD4 or CD8 phenotype based on the CD4+ and CD8+ repertoires, which had been sequenced separately. The raw public data were reprocessed by TCRdb itself: fastp quality trimming at Q25, MiXCR clonotype calling, in-frame beta chains only. Merged by CDR3 protein, the rows form single entries marked with the most common genes and DNA. The V and J calls were not made by the authors but by TCRdb's processing. For this sample there are about 110,000 distinct CDR3 sequences; roughly 19% appear just once. In total, the top ten clones hold roughly 5.5% of the sample.

The receptor's source is a man aged 18 to 29 who had mild COVID-19 (a few samples of this study predate the infection). The sample titles of this study are shuffled in the database, so cell type and time point are left out; the donor was told from shared clones. In this chain, TRBV7-2 is recombined with TRBJ2-7; 7 matching bases give a weak D call of TRBD2. The sample comprised PBMCs or a T cell subset sorted from them (not recorded which). The bases read TGTGCCAGCAGCCTAGCCCCGGGGGGCCAGCCCTACGAGCAGTACTTC. Its amino acids are CASSLAPGGQPYEQYF.